This T cell receptor beta chain was recovered during a study of CD8+CD57+ T cells in acquired aplastic anemia. This CDR3 spans 14 amino acids. Germline CDR1 is KGHDR and CDR2 is SFDVKD. The V gene lost 7 bases and the J gene lost 0 bases, with 9 bases spanning the gap. Profiles of TCR beta VDJ and CDR3 were generated from a genomic DNA template. One entry per CDR3 protein results from TCRdb running MiXCR on the reads. The sample has about 240,000 distinct CDR3 sequences; approximately 45% are singletons. Sequencing was done on patients that had shown CD8+CD57+ cell expansion by flow cytometry. This clonotype was found many times.

The specimen sequenced was sorted CD4+, CD8+, or CD8+CD57+ T cells (not recorded which) from PBMCs. This chain links TRBV24-1 with TRBJ1-5; D is undetermined. The clonotype was recovered from a human donor with aplastic anemia. CDR3 region: CATSPRGSNQPQHF. For the CDR3, the DNA is TGTGCCACCAGCCCGCGGGGTAGCAATCAGCCCCAGCATTTT.